This note documents a single TCR beta chain sequence. Its antigen is not known. Autopsy tissues spanned esophagus to rectum, liver, skin, and lymphoid organs including spleen. The sample originates from a study of tissue T cells after allogeneic stem cell transplantation. Study details: Tissue samples with histologically apparent lymphocytes on H&E review were prioritized for sequencing. General observations from the study: Only a limited share of tissue TCRs appeared in blood or spleen. Motif-based clustering found tissue-specific repertoire signatures shared across patients, though few clones were shared.

Only in-frame clones appear in the TCRdb table, and some are missing; sequencing was by immunoSEQ multiplex PCR. The sample gives approximately 10,000 clones, over 55% of which show up once; around 10% is in the top ten. This CDR3 comprises 14 residues. Germline loops: CDR1 SNHLY, CDR2 FYNNEI. V shed 8 bases, J shed 3 bases, and the junction held 10 bases outside the gene matches. This sequence was found in a woman aged 18-55 years with breast cancer. This chain connects TRBV2 to TRBJ2-7; 7 nucleotides align to TRBD2. This specimen consisted of tissue from the jejunum, obtained at autopsy. DNA of the CDR3: TGTGCCAGCTCCTCTGGGAGGGGAGGCTACGAGCAGTACTTC. It codes for CASSSGRGGYEQYF.